The T cell receptor (beta chain) under discussion was sequenced for a study of blood T cell repertoires in COVID-19. Turning to the study itself: Both acute and convalescent COVID-19 samples were obtained from the United States, Italy and Spain. T cells, B-cell-depleted T cells, or PBMCs supplied cDNA or gDNA.

It was during active infection that Seattle patients were enrolled and then longitudinally followed. Germline V CDR1 and CDR2: MNHEY, SVGEGT. The V gene lost 4 bases and the J gene lost 3 bases, with 13 bases spanning the gap. This CDR3 comprises 14 residues. Some clones are missing from TCRdb's copy, which holds only in-frame ones; the method was immunoSEQ multiplex PCR. The profile shows 180,000 or so clones, more than 80% of them singletons. The sequenced material came from peripheral blood. This receptor was obtained from a woman between 40 and 55 years old with COVID-19, enrolled during active disease. The chain has TRBV6-2 or TRBV6-3 and TRBJ2-7, with D maybe TRBD1 (5 bases). This CDR3 reads CASSWSGNNYEQYF. The CDR3 region has the DNA TGTGCCAGCAGTTGGTCAGGGAACAACTACGAGCAGTACTTC.